A single sample is the source of the 20 T cell receptor beta chains below, sequenced in a study of shared clonotypes between healthy human individuals. Clones were read by immunoSEQ multiplex PCR, and TCRdb kept only the in-frame ones, dropping some. The sample contains fewer than 1.6 million clones, around 98.5% of which appear only once. Material: naive CD4+ T cells sorted from blood. Subset: CD45RA+ positively selected. These receptors were obtained from a young man in good health.

J is TRBJ2-1 and V is TRBV29-1; no clear D. Deletions cut 8 bases from V and 0 bases from J, with 8 bases between. There are 12 residues in the CDR3. Germline V CDR1 and CDR2: SQVTM, ANQGSEA. The CDR3 protein is CSSGSSYNEQFF. CDR3 DNA sequence: TGCAGCTCAGGTAGCTCCTACAATGAGCAGTTCTTC.

This chain uses TRBV4-3 with TRBJ2-2; possibly TRBD2 for D (6 bases). Germline CDR1 reads LGHNA; CDR2 reads YSLEER. The V gene lost 5 bases and the J gene lost 2 bases, with 15 bases spanning the gap. This CDR3 has 16 residues. CDR3 protein: CASSYTGSSNTGELFF. The CDR3 DNA reads TGCGCCAGCAGCTACACCGGGAGCAGTAACACCGGGGAGCTGTTTTTT.

This clone was detected once. The rearrangement joins TRBV6-5 to TRBJ2-1; 8 nucleotides match TRBD1. V lost 1 base and J lost 6; bases outside the gene matches: 5. There are 15 residues in the CDR3. CDR1 and CDR2 (germline): MNHEY, SVGAGI. The CDR3 region is CASSYFRGRFNEQFF. In DNA form, the CDR3 reads TGTGCCAGCAGTTACTTCAGGGGGCGGTTCAATGAGCAGTTCTTC.

The V gene is TRBV5-1, the J gene TRBJ2-4, with TRBD1 as a possible D gene (6 bases). CDR1 and CDR2 (germline): SGHRS, YFSETQ. V lost 4 bases and J lost 3, with 11 bases in between. The CDR3 spans 14 residues. CDR3 sequence (DNA): TGCGCCAGCAGCATAGGACAGCTCAAAAACATTCAGTACTTC. Translated, it gives CASSIGQLKNIQYF.

The chain recombines TRBV5-1 with TRBJ2-7, with D perhaps matching TRBD1 (5 bases). Deletions cut 0 bases from V and 0 bases from J, with 7 bases between. In germline, CDR1 is SGHRS, CDR2 YFSETQ. The CDR3 loop spans 14 amino acids. For the CDR3, the DNA is TGCGCCAGCAGCTTGGCACAGGTCTCCTACGAGCAGTACTTC. Encoded protein: CASSLAQVSYEQYF. Full variable domain (outside the CDR3, taken from reference TRBV5-1 and TRBJ2-7): KAGVTQTPRYLIKTRGQQVTLSCSPISGHRSVSWYQQTPGQGLQFLFEYFSETQRNKGNFPGRFSGRQFSNSRSEMNVSTLELGDSALYLCASSLAQVSYEQYFGPGTRLTVT.

The rearrangement joins TRBV10-3 to TRBJ2-7; D might be TRBD2 (5 bases). CDR3 length: 16 residues. Germline CDR1 and CDR2: ENHRY and SYGVKD. Trimming removed 0 bases at V and 6 bases at J, with 18 bases between. The CDR3 loop is CAISESGLTPSGEQYF. The CDR3 coding sequence is TGTGCCATCAGTGAGTCAGGACTGACGCCCTCAGGCGAGCAGTACTTC.

This chain links TRBV4-1 with TRBJ2-7; no clear D. With 0 bases removed from V and 1 base from J, the gap between germline ends came to 13 bases. The CDR3 extends over 16 amino acids. The germline CDR1 and CDR2 sequences are MGHRA and YSYEKL. This CDR3 is CASSQDLFAGSYEQYF. In DNA form, the CDR3 reads TGCGCCAGCAGCCAAGATCTGTTCGCTGGTTCCTACGAGCAGTACTTC.

The V and J genes are TRBV19 and TRBJ2-7; TRBD1 agrees at 7 bases. J lost 2 bases, V lost 3 bases, and 4 bases had no gene match. Germline V gives CDR1 LNHDA, CDR2 SQIVND (reference sequence). This CDR3 has 14 residues. For the CDR3, the DNA is TGTGCCAGTAGTATTAGACAGGGAACCTACGAGCAGTACTTC. Translation gives CASSIRQGTYEQYF. The full variable domain, in which reference TRBV19 and TRBJ2-7 provide the parts outside the CDR3, is DGGITQSPKYLFRKEGQNVTLSCEQNLNHDAMYWYRQDPGQGLRLIYYSQIVNDFQKGDIAEGYSVSREKKESFPLTVTSAQKNPTAFYLCASSIRQGTYEQYFGPGTRLTVT.

The chain couples TRBV15 to TRBJ2-5; 7 positions match TRBD1. This CDR3 contains 14 residues. CDR1 is LNHNV, CDR2 YYDKDF, per germline (reference sequence). With V trimmed by 3 bases and J by 0 bases, 1 base remained unmatched. The CDR3 nucleotides are TGTGCCACCAGCAGGGGACAGAACCAAGAGACCCAGTACTTC. This codes for CATSRGQNQETQYF.

This clone was seen a single time. The V gene is TRBV15, the J gene TRBJ1-2; D is unclear. Trimming took 2 bases from V and 2 from J, leaving 15 bases between them. The CDR3 covers 16 residues. Per the germline V gene, CDR1 is LNHNV and CDR2 is YYDKDF (reference sequence). The CDR3 loop is CATSRTWSASNYGYTF. The CDR3 coding sequence is TGTGCCACCAGCAGAACCTGGTCGGCATCCAACTATGGCTACACCTTC.

This chain connects TRBV7-6 to TRBJ2-6; D remains ambiguous. Germline values: CDR1 SGHVS, CDR2 FNYEAQ. V lost 5 bases, J lost 0 bases, and 11 bases lay in between. The CDR3 consists of 16 residues. The CDR3, as DNA: TGTGCCAGCAGCGTAGAAACAGCCTCTGGGGCCAACGTCCTGACTTTC. Its protein product is CASSVETASGANVLTF.

The CDR3 here is CASSLERVANLNTGELFF. The CDR3 bases are TGTGCCAGCAGCTTAGAGAGGGTCGCCAACCTGAACACCGGGGAGCTGTTTTTT. The rearrangement links TRBV7-9 to TRBJ2-2; possibly TRBD2 for D (5 bases). Trimming cost V 1 base and J 1 base, with 16 bases left between them. The CDR3 consists of 18 residues. In germline, CDR1 is SEHNR, CDR2 FQNEAQ (reference sequence).

The V and J genes are TRBV18 and TRBJ1-1; D is unclear. The germline V and J ends were trimmed by 3 bases and 0 bases, with 11 bases remaining between them. This CDR3 spans 15 amino acids. Germline V gives CDR1 KGHSH, CDR2 LQKENI. DNA for the CDR3: TGTGCCAGCTCACCTGGCAAACCCATGAACACTGAAGCTTTCTTT. Its protein is CASSPGKPMNTEAFF.

V and J are TRBV5-1 and TRBJ2-1; possible D gene TRBD1, 6 bases. CDR1 and CDR2 (germline): SGHRS, YFSETQ. V was shortened by 4 bases and J by 5 bases, with 13 bases between the two germline ends. This CDR3 region has 14 residues. The CDR3 is CASSRDRTHNEQFF. The CDR3 DNA is TGCGCCAGCAGCCGTGACAGGACCCACAATGAGCAGTTCTTC.

The gene calls are TRBV5-6 and TRBJ2-7, with 9 bases aligning to TRBD1. The V segment lost 4 bases and the J segment 2 bases; nucleotides outside the gene matches: 1. Germline lookup yields CDR1 SGHDT and CDR2 YYEEEE. This CDR3 contains 13 residues. CDR3 loop: CASSRTGAYEQYF. The CDR3 nucleotides read TGTGCCAGCAGCCGGACAGGGGCCTACGAGCAGTACTTC. Full variable domain (rest looked up from reference TRBV5-6 and TRBJ2-7): DAGVTQSPTHLIKTRGQQVTLRCSPKSGHDTVSWYQQALGQGPQFIFQYYEEEERQRGNFPDRFSGHQFPNYSSELNVNALLLGDSALYLCASSRTGAYEQYFGPGTRLTVT.

This chain links TRBV9 with TRBJ2-1; TRBD2 agrees at 7 bases. CDR3 length equals 14 residues. Per the germline V gene, CDR1 is SGDLS and CDR2 is YYNGEE. Trimming took 3 bases from V and 8 from J; bases not matched to a gene: 8. This CDR3 reads CASSEVAGADEQFF. The CDR3 nucleotides are TGTGCCAGCAGCGAGGTAGCGGGTGCGGATGAGCAGTTCTTC.

The chain has TRBV7-2 and TRBJ2-7; 7 bases map to TRBD2. The germline CDR1 and CDR2 sequences are SGHTA and FQGNSA. J lost 5 bases, V lost 5 bases, and 6 bases had no gene match. This CDR3 is built from 13 residues. CDR3 sequence (DNA): TGTGCCAGCAGCGTGGGACTACACCACGAGCAGTACTTC. This sequence encodes CASSVGLHHEQYF.

The genes are TRBV29-1 and TRBJ2-1; 10 bases fit TRBD2. CDR3 length: 14 residues. The V gene's germline CDR1 is SQVTM and CDR2 ANQGSEA. V gave up 1 base and J gave up 6 bases; unmatched junction bases: 3. CDR3 DNA sequence: TGCAGCGTTGAAGGACTAGCGGGCATCAATGAGCAGTTCTTC. It codes for CSVEGLAGINEQFF.

This clone appeared a single time. V and J are TRBV19 and TRBJ1-4; 7 bases agree with TRBD1. Germline lookup yields CDR1 LNHDA and CDR2 SQIVND (reference sequence). The length of the CDR3 is 15 residues. The V gene end was trimmed by 4 bases and the J gene end by 7 bases; junction bases not matched to a gene: 9. DNA of the CDR3: TGTGCCAGTAGTACGGGACAGCCTCCGCGTGAAAAACTGTTTTTT. Its translation: CASSTGQPPREKLFF. Using reference TRBV19 and TRBJ1-4 for the parts outside the CDR3, the full variable domain is DGGITQSPKYLFRKEGQNVTLSCEQNLNHDAMYWYRQDPGQGLRLIYYSQIVNDFQKGDIAEGYSVSREKKESFPLTVTSAQKNPTAFYLCASSTGQPPREKLFFGSGTQLSVL.

V and J are TRBV11-2 and TRBJ1-2, with TRBD1 as a possible D gene (5 bases). This CDR3 has 14 residues. Germline CDR1 is SGHAT and CDR2 is FQNNGV. The germline V and J ends were trimmed by 5 bases and 4 bases, with 14 bases remaining between them. The CDR3 here is CASSRQTGGYGYTF. DNA of the CDR3: TGTGCCAGCAGCCGACAAACGGGGGGCTATGGCTACACCTTC.